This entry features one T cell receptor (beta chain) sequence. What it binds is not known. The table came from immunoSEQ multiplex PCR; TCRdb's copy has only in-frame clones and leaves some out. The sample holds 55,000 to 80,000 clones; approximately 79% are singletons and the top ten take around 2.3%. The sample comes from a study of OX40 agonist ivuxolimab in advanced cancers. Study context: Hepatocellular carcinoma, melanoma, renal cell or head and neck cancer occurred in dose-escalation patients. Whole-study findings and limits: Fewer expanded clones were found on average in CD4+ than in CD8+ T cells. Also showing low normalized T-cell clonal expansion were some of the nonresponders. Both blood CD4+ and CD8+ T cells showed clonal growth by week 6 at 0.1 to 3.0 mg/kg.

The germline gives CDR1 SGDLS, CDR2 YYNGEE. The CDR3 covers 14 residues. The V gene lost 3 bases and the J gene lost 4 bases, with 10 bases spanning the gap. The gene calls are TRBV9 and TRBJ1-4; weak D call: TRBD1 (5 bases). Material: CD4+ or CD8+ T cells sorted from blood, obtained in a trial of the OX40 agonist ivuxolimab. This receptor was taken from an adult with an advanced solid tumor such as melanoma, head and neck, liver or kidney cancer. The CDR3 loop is CASSAGRFNEKLFF. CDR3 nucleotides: TGTGCCAGCAGCGCGGGACGGTTTAATGAAAAACTGTTTTTT.